Listed here are 18 T cell receptor beta chains from one sample, sequenced in a study of graft-versus-host responses after intestinal transplantation. Which antigens these TCRs recognize remains unknown. Some clones are missing from TCRdb's copy, which holds only in-frame ones; the method was immunoSEQ multiplex PCR. The repertoire includes about 93,000 clones, about 93% of them detected once, and around 0.49% sits in the top ten. The sample in question was unstimulated CD8+ T cells sorted from spleen or lymph node cells, obtained before intestinal transplant. Receptors were obtained from a human donor who received an intestinal transplant.

This clone has more than one count but fewer than ten. V and J are TRBV27 and TRBJ2-1, with unresolved D. V lost 7 bases, J lost 7 bases, and 11 bases lay in between. Germline loops: CDR1 MNHEY, CDR2 SMNVEV (reference sequence). CDR3 length equals 12 residues. CDR3 bases: TGTGCCAGCACTCAACCAGGTAATGAGCAGTTCTTC. It translates to CASTQPGNEQFF.

This clone has a handful of counts. The V call is TRBV5-6, the J call TRBJ1-1, with D unclear. Germline V lookup: CDR1 SGHDT, CDR2 YYEEEE. Trimming shortened V by 0 bases and J by 1 base, and 7 bases separated the two germline ends. The CDR3 runs 14 residues. The CDR3: CASSLGHPNTEAFF. For the CDR3, the DNA is TGTGCCAGCAGCTTGGGACACCCGAACACTGAAGCTTTCTTT.

CDR3 loop: CASSDRFYGYTF. CDR3 in DNA: TGTGCCAGCAGTGACCGTTTCTATGGCTACACCTTC. This chain uses TRBV25-1 with TRBJ1-2; D unresolved. This CDR3 comprises 12 residues. V was trimmed by 3 bases and J by 4 bases, leaving 6 bases between them. CDR1 is MGHDK and CDR2 is SYGVNS in the germline V gene.

This chain connects TRBV7-2 to TRBJ2-7; 9 positions match TRBD2. Germline values: CDR1 SGHTA, CDR2 FQGNSA. The V gene end was trimmed by 1 base and the J gene end by 6 bases; junction bases not matched to a gene: 7. The CDR3 sequence is 15 residues long. The CDR3 DNA is TGTGCCAGCAGCTTAGAGGCGGGGGGGCCGGGCGAGCAGTACTTC. Translation: CASSLEAGGPGEQYF.

This sequence joins TRBV7-9 and TRBJ2-1; 7 bases match TRBD1. V shed 4 bases, J shed 8 bases, and the junction held 2 bases outside the gene matches. The CDR3 loop spans 12 amino acids. CDR1 and CDR2 (germline): SEHNR, FQNEAQ (reference sequence). CDR3 coding DNA: TGTGCCAGCAGCTCCCAGGGGGATGAGCAGTTCTTC. It codes for CASSSQGDEQFF.

The V gene is TRBV5-1, the J gene TRBJ2-1; 11 nucleotides line up with TRBD2. Germline trimming cut 3 bases from V and 4 bases from J; bases unmatched to any gene: 9. CDR1 is SGHRS, CDR2 YFSETQ, per germline. This CDR3 is 17 amino acids long. The CDR3 coding sequence is TGCGCCAGCAGCTCGACTAGCGGGATTCCCCTATACAATGAGCAGTTCTTC. Protein product: CASSSTSGIPLYNEQFF.

A single count supports this clone. The V call is TRBV9, the J call TRBJ2-7, with 8 bases aligning to TRBD2. The junction had 10 bases not matched to a gene; V was cut back by 7 bases and J by 7 bases. Germline V gene lookup returns CDR1 SGDLS and CDR2 YYNGEE. CDR3 length: 13 residues. The CDR3 DNA follows: TGTGCCAGCTCAGGGGTCTTAGCGGGGGAGCAGTACTTC. Amino acids: CASSGVLAGEQYF.

This chain links TRBV11-2 with TRBJ2-1; weak D call: TRBD1 (6 bases). This CDR3 is 13 amino acids long. Deletions cut 2 bases from V and 8 bases from J, with 10 bases between. Germline lookup yields CDR1 SGHAT and CDR2 FQNNGV. The CDR3 nucleotides are TGTGCCAGCAGCTTAACAGGGCGGTATGAGCAGTTCTTC. It specifies CASSLTGRYEQFF.

This clone appeared once. The gene calls are TRBV6-1 and TRBJ2-7; TRBD1 aligns across 9 bases. The CDR3 loop spans 13 amino acids. V shed 10 bases, J shed 5 bases, and the junction held 9 bases outside the gene matches. The germline V gene has CDR1 MNHNS and CDR2 SASEGT. The CDR3 DNA sequence: TGTGCCATCACCGGGACAGGGCTGAACGAGCAGTACTTC. It encodes CAITGTGLNEQYF.

The V call is TRBV5-6, the J call TRBJ1-2, with 8 bases lining up with TRBD1. The CDR3 runs to 15 residues. Unmatched junction bases numbered 11, after V lost 6 bases and J lost 4 bases. Germline-derived CDR1 and CDR2 are SGHDT and YYEEEE. CDR3 sequence (DNA): TGTGCCAGCACCCGACTGGGCGGGACAGGCTATGGCTACACCTTC. This translates into CASTRLGGTGYGYTF.

This clone was observed once. The V call is TRBV4-1, the J call TRBJ2-5, with TRBD1 identical over 9 bases. The DNA end lines up better with TRBJ2-7; the J call may be wrong. This CDR3 is built from 16 residues. The germline V gene has CDR1 MGHRA and CDR2 YSYEKL. The CDR3 protein is CASSRSTGGSIYEQYF. The CDR3 DNA is TGCGCCAGCAGTCGGAGCACAGGGGGCAGCATCTACGAGCAGTACTTC.

The V and J genes are TRBV7-8 and TRBJ2-1; TRBD2 matches at 8 bases. CDR3 size: 15 residues. Germline CDR1 reads SGHVS; CDR2 reads FQNEAQ. The ends lost 5 bases at V and 7 bases at J; junction bases unmatched: 10. The CDR3 spells CASSGTGTSVNEQFF. CDR3 nucleotide sequence: TGTGCCAGCAGCGGAACCGGGACTAGTGTGAATGAGCAGTTCTTC.

This clone was seen just once. This rearrangement joins TRBV30 to TRBJ2-3; D not resolved. Germline CDR1 is GTSNPN and CDR2 is SVGIG (reference sequence). The CDR3 is 14 amino acids. Deletions cut 5 bases from V and 6 bases from J, with 18 bases between. CDR3 sequence (DNA): TGTGCCTGGGCAAGGAGAGCGTCCGGGGATACGCAGTATTTT. It is translated as CAWARRASGDTQYF.

The V gene is TRBV29-1, the J gene TRBJ2-1, with 7 nucleotides matching TRBD2. Trimming removed 7 bases from V and 6 bases from J; junction bases left unmatched: 6. Germline V gene data show CDR1 as SQVTM and CDR2 as ANQGSEA. The CDR3 consists of 12 residues. CDR3 nucleotide sequence: TGCAGCGCGACCGGACTAGTCAATGAGCAGTTCTTC. Its protein is CSATGLVNEQFF.

The CDR3 DNA sequence: TGCGCCAGTTCGTGGACAGGGAGGTTTCACTACACCTTC. Its protein product is CASSWTGRFHYTF. The chain has TRBV5-1 and TRBJ1-2; the match to TRBD1 covers 8 bases. CDR1 and CDR2 from the germline V gene are SGHRS and YFSETQ. The CDR3 loop spans 13 amino acids. V trimming: 8 bases; J trimming: 10 bases; junction bases outside the gene matches: 13.

J is TRBJ1-1 and V is TRBV19, with TRBD1 matching 7 bases. This CDR3 has 13 amino acids. V lost 5 bases, J lost 1 base, and 1 base stayed unmatched. CDR1 is LNHDA and CDR2 is SQIVND in the germline V gene (reference sequence). CDR3 DNA: TGTGCCAGTAGTCCAGGGGGGAACACTGAAGCTTTCTTT. Its translation is CASSPGGNTEAFF.

V gene TRBV5-6 combines with J gene TRBJ2-3; possible D gene TRBD2, 5 bases. Germline V gives CDR1 SGHDT, CDR2 YYEEEE. The CDR3 is 13 residues long. The V end was cut by 4 bases, the J end by 4 bases, with 10 bases between. This chain's CDR3 is CASSPEGADTQYF. The CDR3 region has the DNA TGTGCCAGCAGCCCCGAGGGCGCAGATACGCAGTATTTT.

The genes are TRBV7-8 and TRBJ1-5; D is unresolved. From germline, CDR1 is SGHVS and CDR2 FQNEAQ. Trimming removed 0 bases from V and 4 bases from J, with 7 bases in between. The CDR3 is 14 amino acids. In DNA, the CDR3 is TGTGCCAGCAGCTTAGCGGCAGGAAATCAGCCCCAGCATTTT. It yields the protein CASSLAAGNQPQHF.